The clone carrying this T cell receptor beta chain appeared a single time. Antigen: not known. The data belong to a study of T cells in localized non-small cell lung cancer. The method was immunoSEQ multiplex PCR; TCRdb's version includes in-frame clones alone and lacks a portion of them. The table lists about 36,000 clones, around nine tenths of them singletons. This CDR3 region has 14 residues. The germline V and J ends were trimmed by 0 bases and 5 bases, with 6 bases remaining between them. Germline V gene data show CDR1 as SGDLS and CDR2 as YYNGEE. Study-level results: Uninvolved nearby lung showed the greatest T cell clonality, exceeding that found in tumor.

The sequence was obtained from a female donor older than 55 with stage I lung adenocarcinoma. This sample comprised peripheral blood, obtained before any cancer treatment. The chain carries TRBV9 and TRBJ1-6; D call uncertain. CDR3 region: CASSVERNNSPLHF. The CDR3 DNA follows: TGTGCCAGCAGCGTAGAGAGGAATAATTCACCCCTCCACTTT.